This entry lists 14 T cell receptor beta chains sequenced from one sample in a study of cytomegalovirus exposure and HLA in healthy donors. The PCR employed 60 Vbeta primers together with 13 Jbeta primers. Sequencing was performed with immunoSEQ multiplex PCR; in TCRdb, only in-frame clones are kept and a portion is missing. The sample has 140,000 to 150,000 clones; about 66% are singletons. The specimen sequenced was PBMCs. The receptors stem from a male donor in good health and CMV-seronegative.

The rearrangement links TRBV7-9 to TRBJ2-7; 9 positions agree with TRBD1. In germline, CDR1 is SEHNR, CDR2 FQNEAQ (reference sequence). The V segment lost 8 bases and the J segment 6 bases; nucleotides outside the gene matches: 8. The CDR3 has 13 residues. The CDR3 region is CASSGQGTSEQYF. CDR3 nucleotide sequence: TGTGCCAGCTCGGGACAGGGAACATCCGAGCAGTACTTC.

V gene TRBV18 combines with J gene TRBJ2-6; D unclear. V dropped 6 bases and J dropped 6 bases, with 18 bases sitting between them. The CDR3 is 16 residues long. Germline assignment: CDR1 KGHSH and CDR2 LQKENI. The CDR3 loop is CASSYGQLDEANVLTF. The CDR3 DNA reads TGTGCCAGCTCGTATGGGCAGCTCGACGAGGCCAACGTCCTGACTTTC. Complete variable domain (other parts from reference TRBV18 and TRBJ2-6): NAGVMQNPRHLVRRRGQEARLRCSPMKGHSHVYWYRQLPEEGLKFMVYLQKENIIDESGMPKERFSAEFPKEGPSILRIQQVVRGDSAAYFCASSYGQLDEANVLTFGAGSRLTVL.

This chain connects TRBV7-9 to TRBJ1-6, with D perhaps TRBD1 (6 bases). V was pared by 4 bases and J by 7 bases, with 17 bases between. Germline V gives CDR1 SEHNR, CDR2 FQNEAQ (reference sequence). The CDR3 spans 16 residues. The CDR3 DNA reads TGTGCCAGCAGCTCAGAAGACAGGCCGTGGAATTCACCCCTCCACTTT. Its translation is CASSSEDRPWNSPLHF.

V gene TRBV12-5 combines with J gene TRBJ2-3; 8 nucleotides match TRBD1. The CDR3 contains 17 residues. Unmatched junction bases numbered 8, after V lost 1 base and J lost 2 bases. Germline V gene data show CDR1 as LGHNT and CDR2 as FRNRAP. The DNA for the CDR3 is TGTGCTAGTGGTTTGGCACGGACAGGGATGTTCACAGATACGCAGTATTTT. Its protein product is CASGLARTGMFTDTQYF.

The rearrangement links TRBV5-1 to TRBJ2-5, with 10 bases matching TRBD1. The CDR3 has 13 residues. Germline loops: CDR1 SGHRS, CDR2 YFSETQ. Trimming at V came to 7 bases and at J to 5 bases, leaving 5 bases not matched to a gene. The CDR3 DNA follows: TGCGCCAGCCGACAGGGGGCAGGGGAGACCCAGTACTTC. Amino acid sequence: CASRQGAGETQYF.

This clone was found a few times. The gene calls are TRBV7-8 and TRBJ2-3; no firm D call. From germline, CDR1 is SGHVS and CDR2 FQNEAQ. This CDR3 comprises 15 residues. Trimming took 4 bases from V and 2 from J, leaving 13 bases between them. CDR3 DNA: TGTGCCAGCAGCTGGAGAACAACACCCACAGATACGCAGTATTTT. It is translated as CASSWRTTPTDTQYF.

This rearrangement joins TRBV28 to TRBJ2-2; 7 nucleotides match TRBD1. Germline V lookup: CDR1 MDHEN, CDR2 SYDVKM. With V trimmed by 2 bases and J by 0 bases, 6 bases remained unmatched. The CDR3 totals 17 residues. Here the CDR3 reads CASSLPGGDPNTGELFF. CDR3 sequence (DNA): TGTGCCAGCAGTTTACCAGGGGGAGACCCGAACACCGGGGAGCTGTTTTTT.

The V and J genes are TRBV9 and TRBJ1-2; perhaps TRBD1 as D (5 bases). This CDR3 comprises 14 residues. CDR1 and CDR2 (germline): SGDLS, YYNGEE. V lost 4 bases and J 8 bases, leaving 18 bases between the germline ends. CDR3 sequence reads: CASSPDSGGPGYTF. DNA for the CDR3: TGTGCCAGCAGCCCAGACAGTGGTGGTCCGGGCTACACCTTC.

V is TRBV7-9 and J is TRBJ1-4; 7 nucleotides line up with TRBD1. J lost 8 bases, V lost 1 base, and 10 bases had no gene match. This CDR3 has 16 amino acids. Germline values: CDR1 SEHNR, CDR2 FQNEAQ (reference sequence). The CDR3 is CASSLGTLRDREKLFF. The CDR3 DNA is TGTGCCAGCAGCTTAGGCACACTCCGGGACAGAGAAAAACTGTTTTTT.

The genes are TRBV2 and TRBJ1-2, with 9 bases identical to TRBD1. This CDR3 contains 14 residues. Trimming took 5 bases from V and 2 from J; bases not matched to a gene: 3. CDR1 is SNHLY and CDR2 is FYNNEI in the germline V gene. CDR3 sequence: CASSTGQGNYGYTF. Written as DNA, the CDR3 is TGTGCCAGCAGTACGGGACAGGGCAACTATGGCTACACCTTC.

The chain combines TRBV4-1 with TRBJ2-1; 12 positions match TRBD2. Germline V gene lookup returns CDR1 MGHRA and CDR2 YSYEKL. Germline trimming cut 1 base from V and 5 bases from J; bases unmatched to any gene: 9. The CDR3 extends over 18 amino acids. In DNA, the CDR3 is TGCGCCAGCAGCCAAGGTCTAGCGGGGGGGCGCCGGAACAATGAGCAGTTCTTC. Encoded protein: CASSQGLAGGRRNNEQFF.

CDR3 sequence: CASSLTGTGQETQYF. CDR3 DNA sequence: TGTGCCAGCAGCTTAACCGGGACAGGGCAAGAGACCCAGTACTTC. This rearrangement joins TRBV7-3 to TRBJ2-5; TRBD1 matches at 9 bases. The V and J ends lost 0 bases and 2 bases, in that order; junction bases with no gene match: 1. The CDR3 extends over 15 amino acids. Germline lookup yields CDR1 SGHTA and CDR2 FQGTGA.

The chain recombines TRBV7-2 with TRBJ2-5; TRBD2 is a possible D gene (6 bases). Between the trimmed V and J ends, which lost 6 bases and 9 bases, there was a span of 17 bases. CDR3 length: 13 amino acids. CDR1 SGHTA and CDR2 FQGNSA come from the germline V gene. In DNA form, the CDR3 reads TGTGCCAGCAGTTATGGACGTAGGGAGGCCCAGTACTTC. It codes for CASSYGRREAQYF.

The chain has TRBV6-5 and TRBJ2-5; TRBD2 agrees at 8 bases. Germline V gives CDR1 MNHEY, CDR2 SVGAGI. CDR3 length: 14 amino acids. V lost 7 bases and J lost 1; bases outside the gene matches: 5. The CDR3 sequence is CASTPGGAQETQYF. CDR3 in DNA: TGTGCCAGCACCCCCGGGGGGGCCCAAGAGACCCAGTACTTC.